This TCR beta chain originates from a study of Graves' ophthalmopathy and Graves' hyperthyroidism. V lost 5 bases and J lost 10, with 23 bases in between. The CDR3 consists of 15 residues. CDR1 and CDR2 (germline): SGHNT, YENEEA. Amplification of TCR beta CDR3 regions used RNA transcripts. First-round RT-PCR used HTBI primers; second-round multiplex PCR followed. MiXCR, run by TCRdb on the multiplex PCR reads, gives a single entry per CDR3 protein. The sample carries 500,000 to 700,000 distinct CDR3 sequences, about 24% recorded once. This clonotype was found many times. This receptor was obtained from a woman under 30 with stable Graves' hyperthyroidism. Some clones in this sample may be carry-over from other donors' samples. This rearrangement joins TRBV11-3 to TRBJ1-1; D may be TRBD1 (5 bases). What was sequenced was peripheral blood. The CDR3 reads CASSPEVGLRIGAFF. CDR3 DNA sequence: TGTGCCAGCAGCCCAGAAGTGGGACTCAGAATTGGAGCTTTCTTT.